Below are 21 T cell receptor beta chains sequenced from a single sample in a study of radiotherapy plus CTLA-4 blockade in lung cancer. This table comes from immunoSEQ multiplex PCR, and its TCRdb copy is limited to in-frame clones, with some not included. Here the sample spans almost 55,000 clones, 79% being singletons. The sample here was peripheral blood, taken from a patient treated with radiotherapy plus ipilimumab. The receptors originated from a human donor with non-small cell lung cancer who had a partial response to radiotherapy plus ipilimumab.

The chain employs TRBV19 and TRBJ1-6; the D gene is possibly TRBD1 (5 bases). The CDR3 runs 15 residues. Trimming removed 5 bases at V and 8 bases at J, with 16 bases between. The germline CDR1 and CDR2 sequences are LNHDA and SQIVND (reference sequence). The CDR3: CASSPPGGRDSPLHF. In nucleotides, the CDR3 is TGTGCCAGTAGTCCCCCGGGGGGGAGAGATTCACCCCTCCACTTT. The variable domain in full, completed from reference TRBV19 and TRBJ1-6, reads DGGITQSPKYLFRKEGQNVTLSCEQNLNHDAMYWYRQDPGQGLRLIYYSQIVNDFQKGDIAEGYSVSREKKESFPLTVTSAQKNPTAFYLCASSPPGGRDSPLHFGNGTRLTVT.

The sample holds one count of this clone. The V and J genes are TRBV2 and TRBJ2-2, with 7 bases identical to TRBD2. CDR3 length equals 18 residues. Germline CDR1 SNHLY, CDR2 FYNNEI. Unmatched junction bases numbered 14, after V lost 6 bases and J lost 1 base. The CDR3, as DNA: TGTGCCAGCAGACTCTCATCCCTAGCGGCGCTGAACACCGGGGAGCTGTTTTTT. It is translated as CASRLSSLAALNTGELFF.

This clone occurred a few times. The chain uses TRBV15 and TRBJ1-5; 7 bases are shared with TRBD1. Germline loops: CDR1 LNHNV, CDR2 YYDKDF (reference sequence). The CDR3 spans 14 residues. V was clipped by 4 bases and J by 2 bases; unmatched bases: 2. In nucleotides, the CDR3 is TGTGCCACCAGCACAGACAGGGGCAATCAGCCCCAGCATTTT. Its protein is CATSTDRGNQPQHF.

This sequence joins TRBV5-6 and TRBJ2-5; TRBD1 matches at 8 bases. Germline CDR1 reads SGHDT; CDR2 reads YYEEEE. J gave up 2 bases and V 4 bases, and 10 bases lay outside the gene matches. The CDR3 has 16 amino acids. CDR3 coding DNA: TGTGCCAGCAGCGGCGACAGGGGTCTTCCTCAAGAGACCCAGTACTTC. This encodes CASSGDRGLPQETQYF.

The gene calls are TRBV5-4 and TRBJ2-7; 7 nucleotides line up with TRBD2. The CDR3 sequence is 13 residues long. The germline gives CDR1 SGHNT, CDR2 YYREEE (reference sequence). The V gene end was trimmed by 4 bases and the J gene end by 1 base; junction bases not matched to a gene: 2. CDR3 DNA: TGTGCCAGCAGCCGGGGGGTTTCCTACGAGCAGTACTTC. Protein: CASSRGVSYEQYF.

This clone was found once. The chain has TRBV4-3 and TRBJ2-1; 11 bases match TRBD2. CDR1 LGHNA and CDR2 YSLEER come from the germline V gene. The CDR3 spans 15 residues. Trimming at V came to 3 bases and at J to 5 bases, leaving 3 bases not matched to a gene. The DNA of the CDR3 is TGCGCCAGCAGCCACCTAGCGGGGGGTAACAATGAGCAGTTCTTC. It codes for CASSHLAGGNNEQFF.

The chain carries TRBV11-2 and TRBJ2-2, with 12 bases that match TRBD1. J lost 6 bases, V lost 5 bases, and 13 bases had no gene match. Germline values: CDR1 SGHAT, CDR2 FQNNGV. The CDR3 totals 18 residues. This CDR3 is CASSPRGQGAPRSGELFF. CDR3 in DNA: TGTGCCAGCAGCCCCCGGGGACAGGGGGCGCCTAGGTCCGGGGAGCTGTTTTTT.

This clone came up once. This rearrangement joins TRBV6-1 to TRBJ2-3; TRBD2 matches at 11 bases. This CDR3 region has 14 residues. Germline V gene lookup returns CDR1 MNHNS and CDR2 SASEGT. The ends lost 6 bases at V and 4 bases at J; junction bases unmatched: 3. This chain's CDR3 is CASRIAGGADTQYF. For the CDR3, the DNA is TGTGCCAGCAGGATAGCGGGGGGGGCAGATACGCAGTATTTT.

V is TRBV19 and J is TRBJ2-2; 11 bases line up with TRBD1. V was clipped by 5 bases and J by 6 bases; unmatched bases: 11. CDR1 LNHDA and CDR2 SQIVND come from the germline V gene (reference sequence). The CDR3 is made up of 17 amino acids. CDR3 loop: CASSSRTGGQGAGELFF. DNA for the CDR3: TGTGCCAGTAGTTCCCGCACGGGGGGACAGGGGGCCGGGGAGCTGTTTTTT.

The chain combines TRBV9 with TRBJ2-7; 8 bases match TRBD1. CDR1 and CDR2 from the germline V gene are SGDLS and YYNGEE. Unmatched junction bases numbered 8, after V lost 0 bases and J lost 6 bases. This CDR3 is 15 amino acids long. In DNA, the CDR3 is TGTGCCAGCAGCGTAGAGGCAGGGGGCCAAATCGAGCAGTACTTC. Translating gives CASSVEAGGQIEQYF.

The V gene is TRBV5-1, the J gene TRBJ2-7; perhaps TRBD1 as D (5 bases). CDR3 size: 16 residues. Per the germline V gene, CDR1 is SGHRS and CDR2 is YFSETQ. Between the trimmed V and J ends, which lost 4 bases and 6 bases, there was a span of 23 bases. DNA for the CDR3: TGCGCCAGCAGCCCCGGTGACTTGGGGCGGTCGGGCGAGCAGTACTTC. Translated, it gives CASSPGDLGRSGEQYF. Supplemented by reference TRBV5-1 and TRBJ2-7, the full variable domain reads KAGVTQTPRYLIKTRGQQVTLSCSPISGHRSVSWYQQTPGQGLQFLFEYFSETQRNKGNFPGRFSGRQFSNSRSEMNVSTLELGDSALYLCASSPGDLGRSGEQYFGPGTRLTVT.

This clone has just one count. Additional DNA sequences in this sample encode the identical CDR3. The J gene is TRBJ2-3, the V gene TRBV5-4, with TRBD2 as a possible D gene (7 bases). V was shortened by 7 bases and J by 5 bases, with 17 bases between the two germline ends. Germline lookup yields CDR1 SGHNT and CDR2 YYREEE (reference sequence). The CDR3 consists of 14 residues. The CDR3 coding sequence is TGTGCCAGCGGGCAACGGGGGGCTGGAGATACGCAGTATTTT. This codes for CASGQRGAGDTQYF.

V is TRBV4-1 and J is TRBJ1-4; TRBD1 aligns across 8 bases. This CDR3 spans 17 amino acids. Germline V gives CDR1 MGHRA, CDR2 YSYEKL. Trimming took 1 base from V and 8 from J; bases not matched to a gene: 12. The CDR3 loop reads CASSQAPHQGAQEKLFF. In DNA form, the CDR3 reads TGCGCCAGCAGCCAAGCTCCACACCAGGGGGCCCAGGAAAAACTGTTTTTT.

V is TRBV27 and J is TRBJ1-2, with 9 positions matching TRBD1. The V segment lost 5 bases and the J segment 4 bases; nucleotides outside the gene matches: 14. Germline loops: CDR1 MNHEY, CDR2 SMNVEV (reference sequence). The length of the CDR3 is 17 residues. CDR3 residues: CASSPKSPGQGFYGYTF. The CDR3 DNA reads as TGTGCCAGCAGTCCTAAAAGCCCGGGACAGGGCTTCTATGGCTACACCTTC.

The rearrangement uses TRBV19 and TRBJ2-1, with 10 bases aligning to TRBD2. The CDR3 runs to 20 residues. Trimming removed 1 base from V and 0 bases from J; junction bases left unmatched: 12. Germline lookup yields CDR1 LNHDA and CDR2 SQIVND (reference sequence). The CDR3 nucleotides read TGTGCCAGTAGTATAGTGGTCGGTAGCGGGGGGTTAGGCTCCTACAATGAGCAGTTCTTC. It codes for CASSIVVGSGGLGSYNEQFF.

V gene TRBV9 combines with J gene TRBJ2-3; 12 bases match TRBD2. Germline V gene sequence: CDR1 SGDLS, CDR2 YYNGEE. The CDR3 is 18 residues long. With V trimmed by 0 bases and J by 0 bases, 5 bases remained unmatched. The CDR3 protein is CASSVEGGLAGSTDTQYF. The CDR3 DNA reads TGTGCCAGCAGCGTAGAAGGGGGACTAGCGGGTAGCACAGATACGCAGTATTTT.

V is TRBV28 and J is TRBJ2-7; 8 bases map to TRBD1. The CDR3 loop spans 14 amino acids. CDR1 is MDHEN, CDR2 SYDVKM, per germline. V lost 7 bases, J lost 2 bases, and 7 bases stayed unmatched. The CDR3 bases are TGTGCCAGCACCCCGGACAGGGAGACCTACGAGCAGTACTTC. Its translation is CASTPDRETYEQYF.

This clone appeared a single time. The chain is built from TRBV10-2 and TRBJ2-1, with D tentatively TRBD1 (6 bases). Trimming removed 6 bases from V and 0 bases from J, with 9 bases in between. This CDR3 has 14 amino acids. Per the germline V gene, CDR1 is WSHSY and CDR2 is SAAADI. CDR3 residues: CASRRGFSYNEQFF. DNA of the CDR3: TGCGCCAGCAGGAGGGGGTTCTCCTACAATGAGCAGTTCTTC.

J is TRBJ2-5 and V is TRBV18; 7 bases fit TRBD1. The CDR3 sequence is 15 residues long. Germline-derived CDR1 and CDR2 are KGHSH and LQKENI. The V segment lost 0 bases and the J segment 0 bases; nucleotides outside the gene matches: 1. CDR3 region: CASSPPTGYQETQYF. The DNA for the CDR3 is TGTGCCAGCTCACCACCGACAGGGTACCAAGAGACCCAGTACTTC. The full variable domain, its missing parts supplied by reference TRBV18 and TRBJ2-5, is NAGVMQNPRHLVRRRGQEARLRCSPMKGHSHVYWYRQLPEEGLKFMVYLQKENIIDESGMPKERFSAEFPKEGPSILRIQQVVRGDSAAYFCASSPPTGYQETQYFGPGTRLLVL.

The rearrangement uses TRBV28 and TRBJ2-4; D possibly corresponds to TRBD2 (6 bases). The germline V gene has CDR1 MDHEN and CDR2 SYDVKM. The CDR3 is 16 amino acids. V was clipped by 6 bases and J by 5 bases, with 20 bases between them. The CDR3 protein is CASRYIRGSGENIQYF. In nucleotides, the CDR3 is TGTGCCAGCAGATACATACGGGGGTCTGGCGAAAACATTCAGTACTTC.

This clone was seen a single time. This rearrangement joins TRBV6-5 to TRBJ2-3; 10 nucleotides line up with TRBD2. J was trimmed by 4 bases and V by 3 bases; bases with no gene match: 7. Germline CDR1 reads MNHEY; CDR2 reads SVGAGI. The CDR3 length is 16 residues. CDR3 in amino acids: CASSYVSLAGADTQYF. CDR3 bases: TGTGCCAGCAGTTATGTATCCCTAGCGGGGGCAGATACGCAGTATTTT.